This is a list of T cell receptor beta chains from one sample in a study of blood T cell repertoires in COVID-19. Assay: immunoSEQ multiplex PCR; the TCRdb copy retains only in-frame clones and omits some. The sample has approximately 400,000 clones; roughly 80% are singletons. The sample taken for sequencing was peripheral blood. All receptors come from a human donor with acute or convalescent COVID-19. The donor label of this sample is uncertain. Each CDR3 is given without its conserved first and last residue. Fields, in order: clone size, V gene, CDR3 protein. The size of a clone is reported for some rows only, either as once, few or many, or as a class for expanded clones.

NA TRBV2 ASSEEDTVIDTQY
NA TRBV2 ASSPGQESVNTEAF
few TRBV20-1 SASSVLNTEAF
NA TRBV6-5 ASSLQGHTEAF
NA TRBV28 ASSQIYEQY
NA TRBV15 ATSPRDRNTDTQY
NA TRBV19 ASHRAVYSNQPQH
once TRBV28 ASRLGTANSPLH
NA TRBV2 ASSEWNRATGELF
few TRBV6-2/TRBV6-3 ASSPSPGQIEQF
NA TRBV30 AWSPPLAGGSYEQY
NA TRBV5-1 ASSLGTGGIQPQH
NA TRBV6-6 ASSYSFQGSEKLF
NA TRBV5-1 ASSTGQPLAEAF
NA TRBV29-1 SVDGRLVGSNTEAF
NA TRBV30 AWEIGTGGSYGYT
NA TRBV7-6 ASSIGLAGGTGELF
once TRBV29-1 SVLRLAPYEQY
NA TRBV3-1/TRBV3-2 ASSRQGAGGDTQY
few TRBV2 ASSSGQGANSPLH